This paragraph reports one T cell receptor (beta chain). Its antigen is undetermined. Trimming removed 0 bases from V and 1 base from J; junction bases left unmatched: 6. The CDR3 length is 17 residues. Germline loops: CDR1 SGHKS, CDR2 YYEKEE (reference sequence). The data originate from a study of T cells in Graves' hyperthyroidism and ophthalmopathy. RNA transcripts gave rise to amplified TCR beta CDR3 regions. First-round RT-PCR with HTBI primers amplified the TCR CDR3 region. TCRdb analysed the multiplex PCR reads with MiXCR anew, one entry per CDR3 protein. Of more than 600,000 distinct CDR3 sequences listed, about a sixth are singletons. The study's findings and limits: A 13 V-J signature model discriminated ophthalmopathy versus stable hyperthyroidism.

The sequence was collected from a man between 18 and 35 years old with Graves' hyperthyroidism. Material: blood. This rearrangement joins TRBV5-5 to TRBJ2-5, with 10 positions matching TRBD2. The CDR3 spells CASSLAPSGGLQETQYF. DNA for the CDR3: TGTGCCAGCAGCTTGGCCCCTAGCGGGGGTCTCCAAGAGACCCAGTACTTC. Supplemented by reference TRBV5-5 and TRBJ2-5, the full variable domain reads DAGVTQSPTHLIKTRGQQVTLRCSPISGHKSVSWYQQVLGQGPQFIFQYYEKEERGRGNFPDRFSARQFPNYSSELNVNALLLGDSALYLCASSLAPSGGLQETQYFGPGTRLLVL.